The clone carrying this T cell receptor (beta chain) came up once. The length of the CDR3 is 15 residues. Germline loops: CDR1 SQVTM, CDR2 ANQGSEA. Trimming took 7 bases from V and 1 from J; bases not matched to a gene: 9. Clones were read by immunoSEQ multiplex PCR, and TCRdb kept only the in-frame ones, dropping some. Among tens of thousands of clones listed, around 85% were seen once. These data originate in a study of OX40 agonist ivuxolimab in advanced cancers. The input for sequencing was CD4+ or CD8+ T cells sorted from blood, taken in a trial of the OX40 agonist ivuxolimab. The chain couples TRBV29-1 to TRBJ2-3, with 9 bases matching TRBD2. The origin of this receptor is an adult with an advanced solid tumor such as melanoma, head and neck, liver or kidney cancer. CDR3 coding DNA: TGCAGCGCTCCCGGGGGGACTAGCCGCACAGATACGCAGTATTTT. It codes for CSAPGGTSRTDTQYF.